Listed below are T cell receptor beta chains from one sample, sequenced in a study of response to subunit inactivated influenza vaccine. From the RT-PCR reads, TCRdb called clonotypes with MiXCR, one entry per CDR3 protein. The sample holds fewer than 250,000 distinct CDR3 sequences; over 13% are singletons and the top ten take approximately 25%. Sequencing used CD8+ T cells sorted from PBMCs, obtained roughly 5 days after vaccination. The receptors were sampled from a man aged 45 to 65 who received an inactivated influenza vaccine. CDR3s include the opening cysteine and the closing phenylalanine or tryptophan. A D gene is named only where the DNA matches it firmly. The size of a clone is reported for some rows only, either as once, few or many, or as a class for expanded clones.

d_gene	v_gene	abundance	j_gene	CDR3nt	CDR3aa
-	TRBV9	-	TRBJ1-6	TGTGCCAGCAGCAACTCCGGTGGGACACCCCTCCACTTT	CASSNSGGTPLHF
-	TRBV27	-	TRBJ2-1	TGTGCCAGCAGTCTAGGGGCCGTCCTTCCCTACAATGAGCAGTTCTTC	CASSLGAVLPYNEQFF
-	TRBV30	few	TRBJ2-5	TGTGCCTGGAACCGCATCATCAGCGACCAAGAGACCCAGTACTTC	CAWNRIISDQETQYF
TRBD1	TRBV9	-	TRBJ2-5	TGTGCCAGCAGCCTGAGTTTGGGACAGCAAGAGACCCAGTACTTC	CASSLSLGQQETQYF
-	TRBV28	-	TRBJ2-7	TGTGCCAGCAGTTTATCCTCCCAAGGGCAGGTCTACGAGCAGTACTTC	CASSLSSQGQVYEQYF
-	TRBV24-1	few	TRBJ2-7	TGTGCCACCAGTGATTCGCGCCGGGACAACTACGAGCAGTACTTC	CATSDSRRDNYEQYF
-	TRBV4-1	many	TRBJ2-1	TGCGCCAGCAGCGAAGACAGGAGATACTACAATGAGCAGTTCTTC	CASSEDRRYYNEQFF
TRBD2	TRBV28	-	TRBJ2-1	TGTGCCAGCACCGCTCTAGCGGGGGGTTCCTACAATGAGCAGTTCTTC	CASTALAGGSYNEQFF
TRBD1	TRBV12-3/TRBV12-4	few	TRBJ1-2	TGTGCCAGCAGTCCGCGACAGGGGGCGTACTATGGCTACACCTTC	CASSPRQGAYYGYTF
-	TRBV7-2	-	TRBJ2-7	TGTGCCAGCAGCTTAGATGGAGGATTTTCCTACGAGCAGTACTTC	CASSLDGGFSYEQYF
TRBD1	TRBV9	few	TRBJ1-1	TGTGCCAGCAGCGTTTTAGGACAGGTCACTGAAGCTTTCTTT	CASSVLGQVTEAFF
TRBD1	TRBV3-1	many	TRBJ2-1	TGTGCCAGCAGCCAAGAATATCCTTCGACAGGGGGTGAGCAGTTCTTC	CASSQEYPSTGGEQFF
-	TRBV5-1	few	TRBJ2-7	TGCGCCAGCAGCCATAACACAGACTACGAGCAGTACTTC	CASSHNTDYEQYF
-	TRBV12-3/TRBV12-4	-	TRBJ2-2	TGTGCCAGCAGTTCCTCTACGGGTTGGGGGAGCACCGGGGAGCTGTTTTTT	CASSSSTGWGSTGELFF
TRBD1	TRBV11-2	-	TRBJ2-1	TGTGCCAGCAGCTTAAGTCTCTTACAGGGGTACAATGAGCAGTTCTTC	CASSLSLLQGYNEQFF
-	TRBV4-3	few	TRBJ2-5	TGCGCCAGCAGCCAACACCTTGGGGGGAGGCCCCAAGAGACCCAGTACTTC	CASSQHLGGRPQETQYF
-	TRBV5-6	few	TRBJ1-6	TGTGCCAGCAGCTTTATGTCTCGGGCCTCCTATAATTCACCCCTCCACTTT	CASSFMSRASYNSPLHF
TRBD2	TRBV20-1	few	TRBJ2-1	TGCAGTGCTAGAGTAAGGAGCGGGGGGGATTACTACAATGAGCAGTTCTTC	CSARVRSGGDYYNEQFF
-	TRBV29-1	-	TRBJ2-7	TGCAGCGTTGAACAGGGGGGCTACGAGCAGTACTTC	CSVEQGGYEQYF
TRBD1	TRBV4-3	few	TRBJ2-7	TGCGCCAGCAGCCAAGTCCAGGGGGACGAGCAGTACTTC	CASSQVQGDEQYF
TRBD2	TRBV12-3/TRBV12-4	few	TRBJ2-3	TGTGCCAGCAGTTTAGATGAGCGGGGGGAAACAGATACGCAGTATTTT	CASSLDERGETDTQYF
-	TRBV25-1	-	TRBJ2-2	TGTGCCAGCAGTGCCTTCAACACCGGGGAGCTGGTTTTT	CASSAFNTGELVF
TRBD1	TRBV28	-	TRBJ1-2	TGTGCCAGCAGGCCGGACAGGAACTATGGCTACACCTTC	CASRPDRNYGYTF
-	TRBV3-1	-	TRBJ2-5	TGTGCCAGCAGCCAAGGGCTAGCGTTCGAAGAGACCCAGTACTTC	CASSQGLAFEETQYF
-	TRBV7-8	few	TRBJ2-7	TGTGCCAGCAGCTCCGGGGACCCCCCGCAGTACTTC	CASSSGDPPQYF
TRBD1	TRBV12-3/TRBV12-4	-	TRBJ1-2	TGTGCCAGCAGTTTGGACAGGGCTGGAGGCTACACCTTC	CASSLDRAGGYTF
TRBD1	TRBV5-1	few	TRBJ1-1	TGCGCCAGCAGCCTTGGAGGGGGCGTGAATGAAGCTTTCTTT	CASSLGGGVNEAFF
-	TRBV20-1	many	TRBJ2-1	TGCAGTGCTAGGGACTTGGTCCACAATGAGCAGTTCTTC	CSARDLVHNEQFF
TRBD2	TRBV6-2/TRBV6-3	-	TRBJ2-1	TGTGCCAGCAGTTACGTCTCGGGAGGCAATGAGCAGTTCTTC	CASSYVSGGNEQFF
TRBD2	TRBV4-3	-	TRBJ2-5	TGCGCCAGCAGCCAAGATCGAGGTAGCGGGATGGTAGAGACCCAGTACTTC	CASSQDRGSGMVETQYF
TRBD2	TRBV13	-	TRBJ2-7	TGTGCCAGCAGCACCCCTAGCGGGAGACCGTACGAGCAGTACTTC	CASSTPSGRPYEQYF
TRBD1	TRBV7-9	-	TRBJ2-7	TGTGCCAGCAGCTTACTAGGGACAGTTAACGAGCAGTACTTC	CASSLLGTVNEQYF
TRBD2	TRBV6-2/TRBV6-3	-	TRBJ2-5	TGTGCCAGCAATGGTCAGGCGCTAGCGGGGTACCAAGAGACCCAGTACTTC	CASNGQALAGYQETQYF